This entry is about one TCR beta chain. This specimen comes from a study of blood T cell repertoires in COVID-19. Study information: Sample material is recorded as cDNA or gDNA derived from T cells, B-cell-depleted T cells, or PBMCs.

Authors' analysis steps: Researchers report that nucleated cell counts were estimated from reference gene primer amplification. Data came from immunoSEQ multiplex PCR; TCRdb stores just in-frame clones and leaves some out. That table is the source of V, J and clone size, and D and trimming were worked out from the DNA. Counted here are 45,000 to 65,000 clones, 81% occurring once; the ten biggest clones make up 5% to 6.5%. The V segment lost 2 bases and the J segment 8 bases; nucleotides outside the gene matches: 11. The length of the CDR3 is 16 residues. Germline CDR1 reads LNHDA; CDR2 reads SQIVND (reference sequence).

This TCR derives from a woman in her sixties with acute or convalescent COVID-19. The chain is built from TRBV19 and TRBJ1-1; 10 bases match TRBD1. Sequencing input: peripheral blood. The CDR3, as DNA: TGTGCCAGTAGTATAAGACAGGGGGCGCGAGTAAAGGAAGCTTTCTTT. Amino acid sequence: CASSIRQGARVKEAFF. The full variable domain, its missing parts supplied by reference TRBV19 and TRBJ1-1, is DGGITQSPKYLFRKEGQNVTLSCEQNLNHDAMYWYRQDPGQGLRLIYYSQIVNDFQKGDIAEGYSVSREKKESFPLTVTSAQKNPTAFYLCASSIRQGARVKEAFFGQGTRLTVV.